Each of the 24 T cell receptor beta chains below was sequenced from the same sample in a study of blood T cell repertoires in COVID-19. Method: immunoSEQ multiplex PCR; TCRdb's copy keeps in-frame clones and lacks some. The profile covers 150,000 to 200,000 clones, with less than 85% appearing a single time and about 11% taken by the ten largest. The material sequenced was peripheral blood. The origin of the receptors is a woman aged 80 or over with active or convalescent COVID-19.

The CDR3, as DNA: TGTGCCAGCAGCCAAGCCGGCGGGGGCTACGAGCAGTACTTC. It encodes CASSQAGGGYEQYF. The V call is TRBV3-1 (or the pseudogene TRBV3-2), the J call TRBJ2-7; the match to TRBD2 covers 7 bases. The CDR3 loop spans 14 amino acids. Trimming removed 1 base from V and 3 bases from J; junction bases left unmatched: 3. Germline V gene lookup returns CDR1 LGHDT and CDR2 YNNKEL (reference sequence).

The rearrangement links TRBV6-1 to TRBJ1-2, with no clear D. Trimming left V 0 bases short and J 5 bases short, with 10 bases between. This CDR3 comprises 14 residues. Per germline, CDR1 MNHNS and CDR2 SASEGT. Here the CDR3 reads CASSEAGTVYGYTF. The CDR3 nucleotides read TGTGCCAGCAGTGAAGCCGGAACAGTTTATGGCTACACCTTC.

This clone has a handful of counts. The chain links TRBV9 to TRBJ2-7; TRBD2 matches at 8 bases. This CDR3 spans 14 amino acids. Germline trimming cut 0 bases from V and 4 bases from J; bases unmatched to any gene: 3. Germline CDR1 SGDLS, CDR2 YYNGEE. The CDR3 DNA is TGTGCCAGCAGCGTAGGACTAGCGAATTACGAGCAGTACTTC. It encodes CASSVGLANYEQYF.

The chain recombines TRBV19 with TRBJ1-2; 7 bases agree with TRBD1. Germline CDR1 LNHDA, CDR2 SQIVND (reference sequence). This CDR3 is built from 13 residues. Trimming cost V 6 bases and J 6 bases; bases outside gene matches: 7. CDR3 in amino acids: CASSPQQGHGYTF. CDR3 bases: TGTGCCAGTAGCCCACAACAGGGGCATGGCTACACCTTC. The complete variable domain, with remaining parts taken from reference TRBV19 and TRBJ1-2, reads DGGITQSPKYLFRKEGQNVTLSCEQNLNHDAMYWYRQDPGQGLRLIYYSQIVNDFQKGDIAEGYSVSREKKESFPLTVTSAQKNPTAFYLCASSPQQGHGYTFGSGTRLTVV.

V usage is TRBV5-1 and J usage is TRBJ2-7; 14 nucleotides line up with TRBD2. The V and J ends lost 4 bases and 6 bases, in that order; junction bases with no gene match: 9. Looked up from germline, CDR1 is SGHRS and CDR2 is YFSETQ. The CDR3 is 16 residues long. The DNA for the CDR3 is TGCGCCAGCAGCCGTGGACTAGCGGGAGGAAGGGGCGAGCAGTACTTC. It translates to CASSRGLAGGRGEQYF.

The J gene is TRBJ2-1, the V gene TRBV6-5, with 10 bases identical to TRBD2. Germline V gene data show CDR1 as MNHEY and CDR2 as SVGAGI. This CDR3 comprises 15 residues. With V trimmed by 6 bases and J by 9 bases, 11 bases remained unmatched. The CDR3 here is CASSASSGSGSEQFF. The CDR3 nucleotides read TGTGCCAGCAGCGCGTCTAGCGGGAGTGGCAGTGAGCAGTTCTTC.

The chain joins TRBV11-2 to TRBJ1-6, with a tentative D call TRBD1 (5 bases). V was trimmed by 0 bases and J by 9 bases, leaving 12 bases between them. The CDR3 loop spans 15 amino acids. Germline CDR1 is SGHAT and CDR2 is FQNNGV. This chain's CDR3 is CASSLEGGTSSPLHF. The CDR3 DNA follows: TGTGCCAGCAGCTTAGAGGGGGGGACTAGTTCACCCCTCCACTTT. The full variable domain, its missing parts supplied by reference TRBV11-2 and TRBJ1-6, is EAGVAQSPRYKIIEKRQSVAFWCNPISGHATLYWYQQILGQGPKLLIQFQNNGVVDDSQLPKDRFSAERLKGVDSTLKIQPAKLEDSAVYLCASSLEGGTSSPLHFGNGTRLTVT.

The rearrangement uses TRBV6-1 and TRBJ2-1; 7 nucleotides agree with TRBD1. Germline assignment: CDR1 MNHNS and CDR2 SASEGT. The J segment lost 13 bases and the V segment lost 4 bases, leaving 10 bases of the junction unmatched. The CDR3 spans 13 residues. Here the CDR3 DNA reads TGTGCCAGCAGTGGAGCGACAGGGTACGAACAGTTCTTC. This translates into CASSGATGYEQFF.

With respect to this clone: At one end the junction does not follow the germline gene, possibly because of a read error. The V gene is TRBV12-3 or TRBV12-4, the J gene TRBJ2-7; possibly TRBD2 for D (6 bases). The CDR3 has 13 amino acids. CDR3: CASSLGPGRDQPF. CDR3 sequence (DNA): TGTGCCAGCAGTTTAGGGCCGGGGCGGGACCAGCCCTTC.

The V call is TRBV2, the J call TRBJ2-7; TRBD2 might be the D (7 bases). Trimming shortened V by 4 bases and J by 0 bases, and 13 bases separated the two germline ends. This CDR3 contains 15 residues. Per the germline V gene, CDR1 is SNHLY and CDR2 is FYNNEI. The chain's CDR3 is CASSVGGAISYEQYF. The CDR3 coding sequence is TGTGCCAGCAGTGTTGGGGGGGCGATCTCCTACGAGCAGTACTTC.

This chain joins TRBV27 and TRBJ2-7, with D possibly being TRBD1 (6 bases). The germline V gene encodes CDR1 MNHEY and CDR2 SMNVEV (reference sequence). CDR3 length equals 16 residues. The germline V and J ends were trimmed by 8 bases and 2 bases, with 22 bases remaining between them. DNA of the CDR3: TGTGCCAGCGCCTGGTTCTTTATAGACAGGCCCTACGAGCAGTACTTC. Protein product: CASAWFFIDRPYEQYF.

V gene TRBV7-9 combines with J gene TRBJ1-2, with 8 bases lining up with TRBD1. CDR1 and CDR2 from the germline V gene are SEHNR and FQNEAQ (reference sequence). The V and J ends lost 5 bases and 13 bases, in that order; junction bases with no gene match: 9. The CDR3 runs 12 residues. The CDR3 protein is CASSTRTGPSTF. The CDR3 DNA reads TGTGCCAGCAGCACCCGGACAGGGCCATCCACCTTC.

The chain has TRBV5-1 and TRBJ2-1, with TRBD2 identical over 9 bases. CDR1 is SGHRS, CDR2 YFSETQ, per germline. The CDR3 has 15 amino acids. V trimming: 1 base; J trimming: 7 bases; junction bases outside the gene matches: 6. The DNA for the CDR3 is TGCGCCAGCAGCTTGAGTGGTAGCGGGAGAAATGAGCAGTTCTTC. It is translated as CASSLSGSGRNEQFF. The entire variable domain, with the rest obtained from reference TRBV5-1 and TRBJ2-1, is as follows: KAGVTQTPRYLIKTRGQQVTLSCSPISGHRSVSWYQQTPGQGLQFLFEYFSETQRNKGNFPGRFSGRQFSNSRSEMNVSTLELGDSALYLCASSLSGSGRNEQFFGPGTRLTVL.

This clone was counted a single time. V and J are TRBV14 and TRBJ1-4; 7 bases align to TRBD1. This CDR3 is built from 17 residues. Germline assignment: CDR1 SGHDN and CDR2 FVKESK. Losses at the gene ends were 1 base for V and 2 bases for J; bases not matched to a gene: 7. CDR3 DNA: TGTGCCAGCAGCCAAGGACGGCCACAGGGGACTAATGAAAAACTGTTTTTT. This sequence encodes CASSQGRPQGTNEKLFF.

V usage is TRBV30 and J usage is TRBJ1-5, with D unclear. The length of the CDR3 is 13 residues. Trimming stripped 4 bases from V and 4 bases from J, with 11 bases between. Germline V gene sequence: CDR1 GTSNPN, CDR2 SVGIG (reference sequence). CDR3 region: CAWKWGDNQPQHF. CDR3 nucleotides: TGTGCCTGGAAGTGGGGAGATAATCAGCCCCAGCATTTT. The full variable domain, rest sourced from reference TRBV30 and TRBJ1-5, is SQTIHQWPATLVQPVGSPLSLECTVEGTSNPNLYWYRQAAGRGLQLLFYSVGIGQISSEVPQNLSASRPQDRQFILSSKKLLLSDSGFYLCAWKWGDNQPQHFGDGTRLSIL.

J is TRBJ1-5 and V is TRBV12-5; no clear D. V lost 1 base and J 4 bases, leaving 8 bases between the germline ends. Germline CDR1 is LGHNT and CDR2 is FRNRAP. CDR3 length: 14 residues. Here the CDR3 reads CASGLGEKNQPQHF. CDR3 nucleotides: TGTGCTAGTGGTTTGGGGGAGAAAAATCAGCCCCAGCATTTT.

This chain links TRBV19 with TRBJ2-2, with 7 bases lining up with TRBD1. J lost 4 bases, V lost 7 bases, and 6 bases had no gene match. Germline loops: CDR1 LNHDA, CDR2 SQIVND (reference sequence). This CDR3 spans 14 amino acids. For the CDR3, the DNA is TGTGCCAGTACCCAGACAGGGATCACCGGGGAGCTGTTTTTT. Translated, it gives CASTQTGITGELFF.

The chain recombines TRBV28 with TRBJ2-7; a possible D gene is TRBD1 (5 bases). Per the germline V gene, CDR1 is MDHEN and CDR2 is SYDVKM. Trimming took 3 bases from V and 3 from J, leaving 9 bases between them. There are 13 residues in the CDR3. The CDR3 here is CASSLTAGYEQYF. CDR3 nucleotides: TGTGCCAGCAGTTTGACAGCAGGCTACGAGCAGTACTTC. The full variable domain, rest sourced from reference TRBV28 and TRBJ2-7, is DVKVTQSSRYLVKRTGEKVFLECVQDMDHENMFWYRQDPGLGLRLIYFSYDVKMKEKGDIPEGYSVSREKKERFSLILESASTNQTSMYLCASSLTAGYEQYFGPGTRLTVT.

The CDR3 protein is CASSLGGAQHF. As DNA, the CDR3 is TGTGCCAGCAGTTTGGGGGGAGCCCAGCATTTT. The chain uses TRBV28 and TRBJ1-5, with D possibly being TRBD1 (5 bases). The ends were cut back, 3 bases at V and 11 bases at J, with 8 bases in the middle. CDR3 length: 11 residues. Looked up from germline, CDR1 is MDHEN and CDR2 is SYDVKM. Looking up the rest from reference TRBV28 and TRBJ1-5 gives the full variable domain: DVKVTQSSRYLVKRTGEKVFLECVQDMDHENMFWYRQDPGLGLRLIYFSYDVKMKEKGDIPEGYSVSREKKERFSLILESASTNQTSMYLCASSLGGAQHFGDGTRLSIL.

This clone was detected a few times. The chain recombines TRBV7-3 with TRBJ2-2; 12 bases are a match to TRBD2. The CDR3 contains 17 residues. With V trimmed by 5 bases and J by 4 bases, 8 bases remained unmatched. CDR1 is SGHTA, CDR2 FQGTGA, per germline. The CDR3 loop reads CASSVSLAGGRTGELFF. Here the CDR3 DNA reads TGTGCCAGCAGCGTCTCCCTAGCGGGAGGGCGCACCGGGGAGCTGTTTTTT.

The chain couples TRBV3-1 (or the pseudogene TRBV3-2) to TRBJ2-4, with 10 bases matching TRBD1. CDR3 length: 16 residues. The ends lost 4 bases at V and 1 base at J; junction bases unmatched: 4. The germline V gene has CDR1 LGHDT and CDR2 YNNKEL (reference sequence). CDR3 amino acids: CASSLPGQGAKNIQYF. CDR3 nucleotides: TGTGCCAGCAGCCTACCGGGACAGGGGGCCAAAAACATTCAGTACTTC.

Notes on this clone: One junction end disagrees with the germline gene, perhaps due to a read error. As DNA, the CDR3 is TGCGCCAGCAGCCAAGATGTCGGGGTCCCTCCAGGTTTT. Protein: CASSQDVGVPPGF. The genes are TRBV4-1 and TRBJ1-5; no reliable D call. The CDR3 length is 13 residues. Germline loops: CDR1 MGHRA, CDR2 YSYEKL.

The rearrangement joins TRBV7-9 to TRBJ1-1; the D is unclear. CDR1 SEHNR and CDR2 FQNEAQ come from the germline V gene (reference sequence). Deletions cut 2 bases from V and 0 bases from J, with 10 bases between. The CDR3 extends over 15 amino acids. The CDR3 reads CASSLPYTMNTEAFF. Written as DNA, the CDR3 is TGTGCCAGCAGCTTACCATATACTATGAACACTGAAGCTTTCTTT.

The rearrangement joins TRBV13 to TRBJ2-2, with 7 nucleotides matching TRBD2. The CDR3 covers 16 residues. Germline V lookup: CDR1 PRHDT, CDR2 FYEKMQ (reference sequence). V trimming: 5 bases; J trimming: 1 base; junction bases outside the gene matches: 7. CDR3 nucleotides: TGTGCCAGCAGCCCGCCCCTAGCGGAGAACACCGGGGAGCTGTTTTTT. This codes for CASSPPLAENTGELFF.